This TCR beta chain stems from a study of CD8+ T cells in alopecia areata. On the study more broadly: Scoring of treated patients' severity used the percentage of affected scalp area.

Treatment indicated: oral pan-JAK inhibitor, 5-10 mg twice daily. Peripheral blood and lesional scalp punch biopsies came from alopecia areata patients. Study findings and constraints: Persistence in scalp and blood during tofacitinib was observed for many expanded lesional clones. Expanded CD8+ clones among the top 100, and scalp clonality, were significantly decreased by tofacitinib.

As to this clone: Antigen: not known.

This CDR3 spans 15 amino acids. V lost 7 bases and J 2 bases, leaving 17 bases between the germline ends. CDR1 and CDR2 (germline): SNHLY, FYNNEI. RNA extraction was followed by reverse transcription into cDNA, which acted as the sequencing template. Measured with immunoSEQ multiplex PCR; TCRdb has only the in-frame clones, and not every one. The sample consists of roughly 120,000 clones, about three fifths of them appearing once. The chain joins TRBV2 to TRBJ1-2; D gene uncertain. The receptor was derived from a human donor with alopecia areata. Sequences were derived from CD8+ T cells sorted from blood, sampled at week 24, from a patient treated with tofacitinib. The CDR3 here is CASTVGLLWNYGYTF. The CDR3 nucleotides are TGTGCCAGCACTGTAGGACTCTTGTGGAACTATGGCTACACCTTC.